One and the same sample provided the 18 T cell receptor beta chains below, sequenced in a study of beta chain features in type 1 diabetes. The isolated RNA, all of it, was reverse transcribed, so expressed TCRB transcripts were what got sequenced. Generated by immunoSEQ multiplex PCR, the TCRdb table keeps only in-frame clones and is missing some. The sample comprises 620,000 or so clones, 15% of which are singletons, and 0.09% to 0.095% rests with the top ten. Material: naive CD4+ T cells from blood. The receptors derive from a young man in good health.

J is TRBJ2-7 and V is TRBV7-2; D perhaps matches TRBD2 (6 bases). CDR1 SGHTA and CDR2 FQGNSA come from the germline V gene. V was trimmed by 3 bases and J by 4 bases, leaving 13 bases between them. This CDR3 has 14 amino acids. The CDR3 sequence is CASSFLAANYEQYF. CDR3 DNA: TGTGCCAGCAGCTTCTTAGCGGCAAATTACGAGCAGTACTTC.

This clone was seen only a few times. The chain couples TRBV19 to TRBJ1-4; no clear D. The CDR3 has 12 amino acids. V was clipped by 8 bases and J by 5 bases, with 9 bases between them. Per germline, CDR1 LNHDA and CDR2 SQIVND (reference sequence). CDR3 in amino acids: CASRGGNEKLFF. CDR3 DNA: TGTGCCAGTCGCGGAGGGAATGAAAAACTGTTTTTT.

This clone showed up just a few times. The chain recombines TRBV29-1 with TRBJ1-3; D unresolved. The germline V gene encodes CDR1 SQVTM and CDR2 ANQGSEA. Trimming stripped 3 bases from V and 0 bases from J, with 6 bases between. The CDR3 has 13 residues. The CDR3 DNA follows: TGCAGCGTTGAGGCGAGCTCTGGAAACACCATATATTTT. Its protein product is CSVEASSGNTIYF.

This clone was counted a few times. The V gene is TRBV30, the J gene TRBJ1-2, with 8 bases identical to TRBD1. CDR3 length equals 13 residues. V gave up 4 bases and J gave up 4 bases; unmatched junction bases: 5. Germline assignment: CDR1 GTSNPN and CDR2 SVGIG (reference sequence). In DNA form, the CDR3 reads TGTGCCTGGATCACGGACAGGGTCTATGGCTACACCTTC. Residues: CAWITDRVYGYTF.

J is TRBJ2-1 and V is TRBV28, with 13 positions matching TRBD2. Trimming cost V 5 bases and J 0 bases; bases outside gene matches: 1. The germline CDR1 and CDR2 sequences are MDHEN and SYDVKM. The CDR3 spans 16 residues. CDR3 residues: CASSRTSGSSYNEQFF. CDR3 coding DNA: TGTGCCAGCAGTCGGACTAGCGGGAGCTCCTACAATGAGCAGTTCTTC.

The chain employs TRBV6-5 and TRBJ2-7; either TRBD1 or TRBD2 may fit D (5 bases each). Germline V gene data show CDR1 as MNHEY and CDR2 as SVGAGI. V dropped 6 bases and J dropped 0 bases, with 12 bases sitting between them. CDR3 size: 14 residues. The CDR3 reads CASSQGRTSYEQYF. The CDR3 DNA reads as TGTGCCAGCAGCCAGGGACGGACCTCCTACGAGCAGTACTTC.

This clone came up a few times. CDR3 nucleotide sequence: TGCGCCAGCAGCCCCGGACAGGGTGCTAATTCACCCCTCCACTTT. It translates to CASSPGQGANSPLHF. This rearrangement joins TRBV4-3 to TRBJ1-6, with TRBD1 matching over 8 bases. The germline gives CDR1 LGHNA, CDR2 YSLEER. V lost 4 bases and J lost 6; bases outside the gene matches: 5. The CDR3 has 15 residues.

In regard to this clone: Additional DNA sequences in this sample encode the identical CDR3. This rearrangement joins TRBV20-1 to TRBJ1-2; D unclear. The V end lost 0 bases, the J end lost 4 bases, and 3 bases lay between the germline ends. The CDR3 covers 11 residues. Per the germline V gene, CDR1 is DFQATT and CDR2 is SNEGSKA (reference sequence). This CDR3 reads CSAREGYGYTF. The CDR3 bases are TGCAGTGCTAGAGAAGGCTATGGCTACACCTTC.

The CDR3 region has the DNA TGCAGCGTTGAGTTATACTCGGGAGCTTTCTTT. Translation: CSVELYSGAFF. The V and J genes are TRBV29-1 and TRBJ1-1; D is undetermined. Germline values: CDR1 SQVTM, CDR2 ANQGSEA. Deletions cut 3 bases from V and 10 bases from J, with 12 bases between. The CDR3 sequence is 11 residues long.

This clone was observed a handful of times. The J gene is TRBJ1-6, the V gene TRBV4-3; TRBD1 agrees at 7 bases. CDR3 length: 16 amino acids. CDR1 is LGHNA, CDR2 YSLEER, per germline. V lost 1 base, J lost 2 bases, and 2 bases stayed unmatched. The CDR3 protein is CASSQAGTAYNSPLHF. CDR3 in DNA: TGCGCCAGCAGCCAAGCCGGGACAGCCTATAATTCACCCCTCCACTTT.

V gene TRBV19 combines with J gene TRBJ2-2; no definite D call. Germline-derived CDR1 and CDR2 are LNHDA and SQIVND (reference sequence). The CDR3 loop spans 17 amino acids. The V and J ends lost 4 bases and 0 bases respectively, with 15 bases between them. This CDR3 reads CASSKRSQASNTGELFF. CDR3 in DNA: TGTGCCAGTAGTAAACGGAGCCAAGCTTCGAACACCGGGGAGCTGTTTTTT.

The chain couples TRBV6-5 to TRBJ2-3; D is unresolved. CDR1 is MNHEY, CDR2 SVGAGI, per germline. V was shortened by 6 bases and J by 2 bases, with 6 bases between the two germline ends. This CDR3 has 12 amino acids. The DNA of the CDR3 is TGTGCCAGCAGCTCCCTCACAGATACGCAGTATTTT. Protein: CASSSLTDTQYF.

The rearrangement links TRBV6-5 to TRBJ1-1; 7 bases line up with TRBD1. The CDR3 sequence is 15 residues long. Looked up from germline, CDR1 is MNHEY and CDR2 is SVGAGI. The V and J ends lost 5 bases and 0 bases, in that order; junction bases with no gene match: 6. The CDR3 coding sequence is TGTGCCAGCAGTAACAGGGGTGTCATGAACACTGAAGCTTTCTTT. Translation: CASSNRGVMNTEAFF.

The gene calls are TRBV5-6 and TRBJ2-1; D perhaps matches TRBD1 (5 bases). V shed 4 bases and J shed 4 bases, with 12 bases lying between them. The CDR3 has 14 residues. Germline V gene sequence: CDR1 SGHDT, CDR2 YYEEEE. For the CDR3, the DNA is TGTGCCAGCAGCCAAGACAGAATTTACAATGAGCAGTTCTTC. Its translation: CASSQDRIYNEQFF.

The chain has TRBV4-2 and TRBJ2-1; 8 nucleotides line up with TRBD2. CDR1 and CDR2 from the germline V gene are LGHNA and YNFKEQ. This CDR3 comprises 16 residues. The trim removed 3 bases at V and 7 bases at J, leaving 11 bases unmatched. Here the CDR3 reads CASSHTGTRSTNEQFF. CDR3 DNA sequence: TGTGCCAGCAGCCACACCGGGACTAGAAGTACTAATGAGCAGTTCTTC.

The rearrangement joins TRBV9 to TRBJ2-5; 8 positions agree with TRBD2. CDR1 is SGDLS and CDR2 is YYNGEE in the germline V gene. There are 16 residues in the CDR3. V lost 0 bases, J lost 4 bases, and 8 bases stayed unmatched. CDR3 amino acids: CASSVGLGAGGETQYF. Here the CDR3 DNA reads TGTGCCAGCAGCGTAGGGCTCGGGGCGGGGGGAGAGACCCAGTACTTC.

This clone has only a few counts. The sample holds other DNA sequences that translate to the same CDR3. This chain connects TRBV4-2 to TRBJ2-5; D is perhaps TRBD2 (5 bases). CDR1 is LGHNA and CDR2 is YNFKEQ in the germline V gene. The V gene lost 0 bases and the J gene lost 4 bases, with 6 bases spanning the gap. CDR3 length: 13 residues. The CDR3 nucleotides are TGTGCCAGCAGCCAAGATCGGGGAGAGACCCAGTACTTC. This translates into CASSQDRGETQYF.

CDR3 bases: TGTGCCAGCTCACCCTCTTGGGCAGGGGGCACGAATATGAACACTGAAGCTTTCTTT. Residues: CASSPSWAGGTNMNTEAFF. The genes are TRBV18 and TRBJ1-1; TRBD1 agrees at 8 bases. CDR3 size: 19 residues. Germline values: CDR1 KGHSH, CDR2 LQKENI. V was clipped by 3 bases and J by 0 bases; unmatched bases: 15. The full variable domain, completed using reference TRBV18 and TRBJ1-1, is NAGVMQNPRHLVRRRGQEARLRCSPMKGHSHVYWYRQLPEEGLKFMVYLQKENIIDESGMPKERFSAEFPKEGPSILRIQQVVRGDSAAYFCASSPSWAGGTNMNTEAFFGQGTRLTVV.